This T cell receptor (beta chain) derives from a study of T cell responses to AZD1222 COVID-19 vaccine. The CDR3 runs 14 residues. V lost 5 bases to trimming and J lost 3 bases, with 13 bases between them. CDR1 is SEHNR and CDR2 is FQNEAQ in the germline V gene (reference sequence). Produced via immunoSEQ multiplex PCR; TCRdb's table is partial and in-frame only. Altogether 170,000 or so clones are present, 90% being singletons, with the ten largest covering over 1.2%. The origin of this receptor is an adult in good health. Sequences were derived from peripheral blood, sampled on day 0 of AZD1222 vaccination. The chain has TRBV7-9 and TRBJ2-5; D is perhaps TRBD1 or TRBD2 (5 bases each). The CDR3 DNA sequence: TGTGCCAGCAGCCGTGGGGGACGAGAAGAGACCCAGTACTTC. Translation: CASSRGGREETQYF.